This TCR beta chain stems from a study of blood T cell repertoires in COVID-19. Turning to the study itself: Researchers got acute and convalescent COVID-19 samples from the United States, Italy and Spain.

The assay was immunoSEQ multiplex PCR, and TCRdb's table has in-frame clones only and misses some. The sample consists of fewer than 500,000 clones, 80% to 90% of them appearing once. CDR3 length equals 14 residues. Trimming took 2 bases from V and 5 from J, leaving 13 bases between them. In germline, CDR1 is SEHNR, CDR2 FQNEAQ (reference sequence). This receptor was identified in a man under 40 who had recovered from COVID-19. V usage is TRBV7-9 and J usage is TRBJ2-7; D perhaps matches TRBD2 (5 bases). Sequencing was carried out using PBMCs or T cells enriched from blood (not recorded which). The DNA for the CDR3 is TGTGCCAGCAGCTTAACGTTAGCGTCCCACGAGCAGTACTTC. Residues: CASSLTLASHEQYF.